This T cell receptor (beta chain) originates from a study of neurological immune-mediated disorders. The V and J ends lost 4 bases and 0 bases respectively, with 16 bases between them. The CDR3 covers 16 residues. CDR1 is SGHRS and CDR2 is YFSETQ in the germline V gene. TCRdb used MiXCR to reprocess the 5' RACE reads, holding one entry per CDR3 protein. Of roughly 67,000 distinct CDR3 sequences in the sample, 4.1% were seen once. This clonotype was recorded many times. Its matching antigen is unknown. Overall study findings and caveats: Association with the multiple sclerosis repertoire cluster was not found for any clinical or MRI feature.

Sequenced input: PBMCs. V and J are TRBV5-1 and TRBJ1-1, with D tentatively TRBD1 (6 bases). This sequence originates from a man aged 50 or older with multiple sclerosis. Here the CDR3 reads CASSVTTGGVNTEAFF. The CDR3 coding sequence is TGCGCCAGCAGCGTGACTACCGGGGGCGTGAACACTGAAGCTTTCTTT.